This entry concerns a single T cell receptor beta chain. Its target is not known. These data come from a study of radiotherapy plus CTLA-4 blockade in lung cancer. Study findings and constraints: Blood-borne expansion of tumor-derived TCR clones followed radiotherapy plus ipilimumab. Best predicting response, reportedly, were early blood T cell clone dynamics, with interferon-beta.

This CDR3 is built from 16 residues. Germline-derived CDR1 and CDR2 are SQVTM and ANQGSEA. V was pared by 7 bases and J by 1 base, with 15 bases of the junction left unmatched. Only in-frame clones appear in the TCRdb table, and some are missing; sequencing was by immunoSEQ multiplex PCR. This table holds roughly 58,000 clones, roughly four fifths found once. Focal radiation with ipilimumab CTLA-4 blockade was given to patients with chemo-refractory metastatic non-small-cell lung cancer. The sequences come from peripheral blood, collected from a patient treated with radiotherapy plus ipilimumab. V and J are TRBV29-1 and TRBJ1-2, with 7 positions matching TRBD1. The source is a human donor with non-small cell lung cancer whose response to radiotherapy plus ipilimumab could not be evaluated. The CDR3 is CSADGTRQGHNYGYTF. The CDR3 DNA sequence: TGCAGCGCCGACGGAACCCGACAGGGTCATAACTATGGCTACACCTTC.